This is a list of T cell receptor beta chains from one sample in a study of OX40 agonist ivuxolimab in advanced cancers. The repertoire was sequenced with immunoSEQ multiplex PCR; TCRdb's copy has only in-frame clones and lacks some. The table shows 90,000 or so clones, with 89% occurring only once. This sample comprised CD4+ or CD8+ T cells sorted from blood, obtained in a trial of the OX40 agonist ivuxolimab. These receptors were taken from an adult with an advanced solid tumor such as melanoma, head and neck, liver or kidney cancer. CDR3s include the opening cysteine and the closing phenylalanine or tryptophan. The D gene is left open where the match is weak. Clone size is not always given. Where it is, it says once, few, many or a class for expanded clones.

>TRBD1|.|TRBV6-1|TRBJ2-2
CASSGQGVDGELFF
TGTGCCAGCAGTGGACAGGGAGTCGACGGGGAGCTGTTTTTT
>TRBD1|.|TRBV7-9|TRBJ1-4
CASSQTGEAWEKLFF
TGTGCCAGCAGCCAGACAGGGGAGGCTTGGGAAAAACTGTTTTTT
>TRBD2|.|TRBV7-2|TRBJ2-7
CASSQTSGETYEQYF
TGTGCCAGCAGCCAGACTAGCGGGGAAACCTACGAGCAGTACTTC
>.|.|TRBV6-1|TRBJ1-5
CASILDRAGQPQHF
.
>TRBD2|.|TRBV2|TRBJ2-7
CASNVAGHYEQYF
TGTGCCAGCAATGTAGCGGGGCACTACGAGCAGTACTTC
>TRBD1|.|TRBV6-5|TRBJ1-2
CASSSPDRGHGYTF
TGTGCCAGCAGTTCCCCGGACAGGGGGCATGGCTACACCTTC
>.|.|TRBV7-9|TRBJ1-2
CASSLRDMSNYGYTF
TGTGCCAGCAGCCTTAGGGACATGTCTAACTATGGCTACACCTTC
>TRBD2|.|TRBV6-1|TRBJ2-1
CASTLQSGGQNEQFF
TGTGCCAGCACCCTCCAGAGCGGGGGCCAAAATGAGCAGTTCTTC
>TRBD2|.|TRBV5-1|TRBJ2-2
CASSLGPSGSSTGELFF
TGCGCCAGCAGCTTGGGTCCTAGCGGGAGCTCGACCGGGGAGCTGTTTTTT
>.|.|TRBV7-2|TRBJ1-4
CASSPPGWDEKLFF
TGTGCCAGCAGCCCTCCTGGTTGGGATGAAAAACTGTTTTTT
>.|.|TRBV28|TRBJ1-5
CASSGTQGTQPKGTQHF
TGTGCCAGCAGTGGGACTCAGGGTACCCAACCCAAAGGGACCCAGCATTTT
>TRBD1|.|TRBV6-5|TRBJ2-7
CASSWVAGQGYEQYF
TGTGCCAGCAGTTGGGTTGCGGGACAGGGCTACGAGCAGTACTTC
>.|.|TRBV13|TRBJ1-4
CASSLAGSREKLFF
TGTGCCAGCAGCTTAGCGGGGTCTCGTGAAAAACTGTTTTTT
>TRBD2|.|TRBV29-1|TRBJ2-1
CSVEPPSGGADNEQFF
TGCAGCGTTGAACCGCCTAGCGGGGGGGCTGACAATGAGCAGTTCTTC
>.|.|TRBV15|TRBJ2-7
CATSRGGAAYEQYF
TGTGCCACCAGCAGAGGAGGGGCGGCCTACGAGCAGTACTTC
>.|.|TRBV29-1|TRBJ1-2
CSVEDEGLNYGYTF
TGCAGCGTTGAAGATGAGGGCCTGAACTATGGCTACACCTTC
>.|.|TRBV6-6|TRBJ2-2
CASSRGLFTNTRELFF
TGTGCCAGCAGTCGGGGCTTGTTCACTAACACCCGGGAGCTGTTTTTT
>.|.|TRBV4-1|TRBJ2-5
CAGSGRESKETQYF
TGCGCCGGCAGCGGGCGGGAATCTAAAGAGACCCAGTACTTC
>.|.|TRBV30|TRBJ1-5
CAWSVDSGQPQHF
TGTGCCTGGAGTGTTGACTCGGGTCAGCCCCAGCATTTT
>TRBD2|.|TRBV6-1|TRBJ2-1
CASSGGTSGGASYNEQFF
TGTGCCAGCAGTGGCGGGACTAGCGGGGGGGCCTCCTACAATGAGCAGTTCTTC
>TRBD1|.|TRBV7-2|TRBJ2-7
CASSPRTGGLYEQYF
TGTGCCAGCAGCCCTCGGACAGGGGGCCTTTACGAGCAGTACTTC
>.|.|TRBV7-2|TRBJ1-5
CASSPTTGQGTQHF
TGTGCCAGCAGCCCTACGACGGGTCAAGGGACCCAGCATTTT
>TRBD1|.|TRBV5-3|TRBJ2-7
CASSLGGTGYEQYF
TGTGCCAGCAGCTTGGGCGGGACAGGGTACGAGCAGTACTTC
>TRBD2|.|TRBV2|TRBJ2-5
CASSVRREWVTQYF
TGTGCCAGCAGTGTACGGCGGGAGTGGGTGACCCAGTACTTC
>.|.|TRBV25-1|TRBJ2-7
CASSGGGSYEQYF
TGTGCCAGCAGTGGAGGGGGCTCCTACGAGCAGTACTTC
>.|.|TRBV10-1|TRBJ2-7
CASSWGPQDHEQYF
TGCGCCAGCAGTTGGGGACCTCAGGACCACGAGCAGTACTTC
>.|.|TRBV5-1|TRBJ1-2
CASSLAARQGYGYTF
TGCGCCAGCAGCTTGGCAGCTCGACAAGGGTATGGCTACACCTTC
>.|few|TRBV4-3|TRBJ2-1
CASSQDGFLSSYNEQFF
TGCGCCAGCAGCCAAGATGGTTTCCTCAGCTCCTACAATGAGCAGTTCTTC
>.|.|TRBV5-1|TRBJ2-2
CASSLAGGSFTGELFF
TGCGCCAGCAGCTTGGCCGGAGGGTCGTTCACCGGGGAGCTGTTTTTT
>.|.|TRBV4-3|TRBJ1-1
CASSQEVTGEAFF
TGCGCCAGCAGCCAAGAGGTAACAGGGGAAGCTTTCTTT
>TRBD1|.|TRBV28|TRBJ1-6
CASSPHRGGSPLHF
TGTGCCAGCAGTCCCCACAGGGGAGGTTCACCCCTCCACTTT
>.|.|TRBV7-3|TRBJ2-7
CASSLTFRDEQYF
TGTGCCAGCAGCCTCACTTTCAGGGACGAGCAGTACTTC
>.|.|TRBV28|TRBJ2-5
CASDEAGQETQYF
TGTGCCAGCGATGAGGCAGGTCAAGAGACCCAGTACTTC
>.|.|TRBV19|TRBJ2-1
CASSGVKSNEQFF
TGTGCCAGCTCAGGTGTCAAGAGCAATGAGCAGTTCTTC
>TRBD1|.|TRBV19|TRBJ2-1
CASSILDRGLANEQFF
TGTGCCAGTAGTATTTTAGACAGGGGGCTGGCCAATGAGCAGTTCTTC
>.|.|TRBV5-4|TRBJ2-1
CASSLELASARNEQFF
TGTGCCAGCAGCTTGGAACTAGCATCGGCCCGCAATGAGCAGTTCTTC
>TRBD2|.|TRBV5-1|TRBJ2-7
CASRPSGTTYEQYF
TGCGCCAGCCGCCCTAGCGGGACGACCTACGAGCAGTACTTC
>.|.|TRBV18|TRBJ2-1
CASSPNGNYNEQFF
TGTGCCAGCTCACCAAACGGGAACTACAATGAGCAGTTCTTC
>.|.|TRBV7-2|TRBJ1-4
CASSSTGTPNEKLFF
TGTGCCAGCAGCTCCACCGGGACACCTAATGAAAAACTGTTTTTT
>TRBD1|.|TRBV7-2|TRBJ2-1
CASSLNRGNEQFF
TGTGCCAGCAGCTTGAACAGGGGAAATGAGCAGTTCTTC
>TRBD1|.|TRBV5-1|TRBJ2-1
CASSLQGARHNEQFF
TGCGCCAGCAGCTTACAGGGGGCGCGTCACAATGAGCAGTTCTTC
>.|.|TRBV4-1|TRBJ2-1
CASSQEAVSSEQFF
TGCGCCAGCAGCCAAGAAGCAGTTTCCTCCGAGCAGTTCTTC
>.|.|TRBV7-2|TRBJ2-1
CASSKLAVVMEQFF
TGTGCCAGCAGCAAGCTAGCAGTCGTAATGGAGCAGTTCTTC